These 22 T cell receptor beta chains came from one sample sequenced in a study of blood T cell repertoires in COVID-19. Measured with immunoSEQ multiplex PCR; TCRdb has only the in-frame clones, and not every one. The sample shows about 260,000 clones, around 90% of them seen only once. Sequenced sample: peripheral blood. The receptor set was obtained from a man in his fifties or sixties who had recovered from COVID-19.

The rearrangement uses TRBV27 and TRBJ2-1; 12 positions match TRBD2. There are 18 residues in the CDR3. In germline, CDR1 is MNHEY, CDR2 SMNVEV (reference sequence). With 2 bases clipped from V and 0 bases from J, the junction kept 5 bases outside the gene matches. CDR3 loop: CASSLRLAGGSSYNEQFF. The CDR3 DNA follows: TGTGCCAGCAGTTTACGTCTAGCGGGGGGGAGCTCCTACAATGAGCAGTTCTTC.

This rearrangement joins TRBV6-5 to TRBJ2-7; D not certain. The germline gives CDR1 MNHEY, CDR2 SVGAGI. The V end was cut by 1 base, the J end by 0 bases, with 7 bases between. This CDR3 region has 14 residues. The CDR3: CASSYWRNSYEQYF. Here the CDR3 DNA reads TGTGCCAGCAGTTACTGGCGGAACTCCTACGAGCAGTACTTC.

This clone has just a few counts. This sequence joins TRBV6-1 and TRBJ2-3, with 13 bases lining up with TRBD2. Looked up from germline, CDR1 is MNHNS and CDR2 is SASEGT. CDR3 length: 15 amino acids. Trimming took 2 bases from V and 4 from J; bases not matched to a gene: 0. The CDR3 DNA reads as TGTGCCAGCAGTGAAACTAGCGGGGGGGCAGATACGCAGTATTTT. Translated: CASSETSGGADTQYF.

J is TRBJ2-7 and V is TRBV9; D perhaps matches TRBD1 (6 bases). The CDR3 is made up of 14 amino acids. Trimming stripped 1 base from V and 6 bases from J, with 14 bases between. Looked up from germline, CDR1 is SGDLS and CDR2 is YYNGEE. The CDR3 DNA is TGTGCCAGCAGCGTAATAGGGGGTTCGGGCGAGCAGTACTTC. Its translation is CASSVIGGSGEQYF. Supplemented by reference TRBV9 and TRBJ2-7, the full variable domain reads DSGVTQTPKHLITATGQRVTLRCSPRSGDLSVYWYQQSLDQGLQFLIQYYNGEERAKGNILERFSAQQFPDLHSELNLSSLELGDSALYFCASSVIGGSGEQYFGPGTRLTVT.

The chain employs TRBV29-1 and TRBJ1-2; 7 nucleotides line up with TRBD1. Germline loops: CDR1 SQVTM, CDR2 ANQGSEA. The CDR3 is made up of 12 amino acids. J was trimmed by 5 bases and V by 6 bases; bases with no gene match: 6. The CDR3 reads CSVNTGEYGYTF. The CDR3 DNA follows: TGCAGCGTCAACACAGGGGAATATGGCTACACCTTC.

The chain carries TRBV14 and TRBJ1-4; D might be TRBD1 (6 bases). CDR3 length equals 14 residues. Germline CDR1 reads SGHDN; CDR2 reads FVKESK. V dropped 4 bases and J dropped 6 bases, with 12 bases sitting between them. The CDR3 spells CASSPIQGYEKLFF. CDR3 sequence (DNA): TGTGCCAGCAGCCCAATACAGGGTTATGAAAAACTGTTTTTT.

The chain employs TRBV5-4 and TRBJ2-7; 8 nucleotides align to TRBD1. With V trimmed by 4 bases and J by 0 bases, 6 bases remained unmatched. The CDR3 is 15 residues long. CDR1 is SGHNT, CDR2 YYREEE, per germline (reference sequence). The CDR3 DNA follows: TGTGCCAGCAGCCAACGGGACAGGCTCTCCTACGAGCAGTACTTC. Translating it yields CASSQRDRLSYEQYF. Looking up the rest from reference TRBV5-4 and TRBJ2-7 gives the full variable domain: ETGVTQSPTHLIKTRGQQVTLRCSSQSGHNTVSWYQQALGQGPQFIFQYYREEENGRGNFPPRFSGLQFPNYSSELNVNALELDDSALYLCASSQRDRLSYEQYFGPGTRLTVT.

The gene calls are TRBV23-1 and TRBJ2-3, with 10 nucleotides matching TRBD1. TRBV23-1 is recorded as an ORF, its role being uncertain. CDR3 length: 17 residues. Trimming cost V 6 bases and J 3 bases; bases outside gene matches: 12. The CDR3 reads CASSRGPGQGNTDTQYF. CDR3 sequence (DNA): TGCGCCAGCAGCCGCGGGCCGGGACAGGGGAATACAGATACGCAGTATTTT.

This chain links TRBV25-1 with TRBJ1-5; 8 positions match TRBD1. V lost 3 bases to trimming and J lost 6 bases; unmatched junction nucleotides: 4. The CDR3 is 14 residues long. The germline V gene encodes CDR1 MGHDK and CDR2 SYGVNS. CDR3 loop: CASSEDRDTQPQHF. The CDR3 nucleotides are TGTGCCAGCAGTGAGGACAGGGATACTCAGCCCCAGCATTTT.

The genes are TRBV7-2 and TRBJ2-3; TRBD2 might be the D (6 bases). The germline V and J ends were trimmed by 8 bases and 2 bases, with 20 bases remaining between them. This CDR3 has 16 amino acids. Germline CDR1 and CDR2: SGHTA and FQGNSA. The CDR3 loop reads CASRLVPSVNTDTQYF. In DNA form, the CDR3 reads TGTGCCAGCCGATTGGTCCCTAGCGTCAACACAGATACGCAGTATTTT.

The gene calls are TRBV15 and TRBJ1-2; TRBD1 matches 10 bases. The CDR3 contains 13 residues. The J segment lost 2 bases and the V segment lost 8 bases, leaving 2 bases of the junction unmatched. Germline V gene lookup returns CDR1 LNHNV and CDR2 YYDKDF (reference sequence). The CDR3 DNA reads TGTGCCACCCGACAGGGGGCCAACTATGGCTACACCTTC. Protein sequence: CATRQGANYGYTF.

This chain joins TRBV12-3 or TRBV12-4 and TRBJ2-3, with a weak D call TRBD2 (5 bases). Trimming removed 2 bases at V and 4 bases at J, with 7 bases between. The CDR3 sequence is 13 residues long. In nucleotides, the CDR3 is TGTGCCAGCAGTTTAAGCGGCGCAGATACGCAGTATTTT. Translated, it gives CASSLSGADTQYF.

V is TRBV4-2 and J is TRBJ2-4, with 10 bases fitting TRBD2. V shed 1 base, J shed 5 bases, and the junction held 8 bases outside the gene matches. CDR3 length equals 17 residues. Germline CDR1 is LGHNA and CDR2 is YNFKEQ. The CDR3 region is CASSQVGQRGGQNIQYF. CDR3 bases: TGTGCCAGCAGCCAAGTGGGCCAGCGGGGGGGCCAAAACATTCAGTACTTC.

The count of this clone is one. The chain combines TRBV29-1 with TRBJ2-7; TRBD1 aligns across 7 bases. Germline V gene sequence: CDR1 SQVTM, CDR2 ANQGSEA. V dropped 0 bases and J dropped 4; count of bases not matched to a gene: 6. CDR3 size: 14 residues. CDR3 coding DNA: TGCAGCGTTGAAGATAGGGACAGTCCTTACGAGCAGTACTTC. Amino acids: CSVEDRDSPYEQYF.

The chain combines TRBV4-2 with TRBJ1-1; TRBD1 matches 9 bases. Germline values: CDR1 LGHNA, CDR2 YNFKEQ. With 4 bases clipped from V and 0 bases from J, the junction kept 18 bases outside the gene matches. The CDR3 has 20 amino acids. The CDR3 loop reads CASSPVPGQGEFIMNTEAFF. The CDR3 DNA reads as TGTGCCAGCAGCCCCGTCCCGGGACAGGGCGAATTCATCATGAACACTGAAGCTTTCTTT.

This clone was counted a few times. The chain recombines TRBV6-6 with TRBJ2-1; 8 bases agree with TRBD1. V shed 5 bases, J shed 5 bases, and the junction held 5 bases outside the gene matches. The CDR3 extends over 14 amino acids. CDR1 is MNHNY and CDR2 is SVGAGI in the germline V gene (reference sequence). In nucleotides, the CDR3 is TGTGCCAGCAGTGACACAGGGGGTAACAATGAGCAGTTCTTC. It specifies CASSDTGGNNEQFF.

This clone occurred once. The DNA for the CDR3 is TGCAGTACGATGACAGTCTACGAGCAGTACTTC. Its protein product is CSTMTVYEQYF. The rearrangement uses TRBV20-1 and TRBJ2-7; D perhaps matches TRBD1 (5 bases). Looked up from germline, CDR1 is DFQATT and CDR2 is SNEGSKA (reference sequence). The CDR3 contains 11 residues. Deletions cut 8 bases from V and 3 bases from J, with 11 bases between.

This clone has only one observation. This sequence joins TRBV27 and TRBJ2-2; TRBD2 is a possible D gene (5 bases). The germline CDR1 and CDR2 sequences are MNHEY and SMNVEV (reference sequence). This CDR3 comprises 15 residues. The ends were cut back, 6 bases at V and 4 bases at J, with 15 bases in the middle. As DNA, the CDR3 is TGTGCCAGCAGGGGGAGACTGGGCGGCACCGGGGAGCTGTTTTTT. Protein product: CASRGRLGGTGELFF.

This clone was picked up one time. This sequence joins TRBV23-1 and TRBJ2-7; 8 bases are a match to TRBD1. TRBV23-1 is placed among ORFs of uncertain function. The V segment lost 2 bases and the J segment 1 base; nucleotides outside the gene matches: 7. This CDR3 is built from 16 residues. The CDR3 DNA sequence: TGCGCCAGCAGTCAAGAAGACAGGGGCGATTCCTACGAGCAGTACTTC. Amino acids: CASSQEDRGDSYEQYF.

V is TRBV7-6 and J is TRBJ2-7; D is unclear. Germline V CDR1 and CDR2: SGHVS, FNYEAQ. V was trimmed by 2 bases and J by 3 bases, leaving 14 bases between them. The CDR3 covers 15 residues. The CDR3 DNA sequence: TGTGCCAGCAGCTTAACCCGGTCAGCTAGCTACGAGCAGTACTTC. Protein: CASSLTRSASYEQYF.

The chain is built from TRBV4-1 and TRBJ2-7; D gene ambiguous. With 1 base removed from V and 5 bases from J, the gap between germline ends came to 9 bases. This CDR3 has 13 residues. From germline, CDR1 is MGHRA and CDR2 YSYEKL. The CDR3 protein is CASSQGHFDEQYF. DNA of the CDR3: TGCGCCAGCAGCCAAGGACATTTCGACGAGCAGTACTTC.

This chain uses TRBV6-5 with TRBJ2-7; maybe TRBD2 (6 bases). The CDR3 sequence is 12 residues long. Germline values: CDR1 MNHEY, CDR2 SVGAGI. Trimming took 3 bases from V and 5 from J, leaving 8 bases between them. The CDR3 nucleotides are TGTGCCAGCAGTTATCGGAGGGACGAGCAGTACTTC. This translates into CASSYRRDEQYF.